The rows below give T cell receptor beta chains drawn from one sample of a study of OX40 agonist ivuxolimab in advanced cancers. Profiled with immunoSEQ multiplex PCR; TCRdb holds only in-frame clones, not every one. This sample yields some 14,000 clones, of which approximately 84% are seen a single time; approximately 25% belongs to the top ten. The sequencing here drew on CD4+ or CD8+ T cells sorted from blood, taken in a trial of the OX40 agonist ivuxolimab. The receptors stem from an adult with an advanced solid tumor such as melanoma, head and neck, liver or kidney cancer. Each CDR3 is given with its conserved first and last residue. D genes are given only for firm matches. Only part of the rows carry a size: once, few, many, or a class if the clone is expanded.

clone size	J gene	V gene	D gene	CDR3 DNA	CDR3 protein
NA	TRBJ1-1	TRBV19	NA	TGTGCCAGTACCTCACAGGGAACCACTGAAGCTTTCTTT	CASTSQGTTEAFF
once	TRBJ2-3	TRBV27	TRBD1	TGTGCCAGCAGTCCCCGGGACAGGGGTAACGCAGATACGCAGTATTTT	CASSPRDRGNADTQYF
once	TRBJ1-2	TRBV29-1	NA	TGCAGCGTTGAGGCCCGGGACAACTATGGCTACACCTTC	CSVEARDNYGYTF
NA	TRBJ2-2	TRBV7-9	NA	TGTGCCAGCAGCGGAAGGGGCGGGGAGCTGTTTTTT	CASSGRGGELFF
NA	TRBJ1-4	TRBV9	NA	TGTGCCAGCAGCCGTGGGGGGTCCACTAATGAAAAACTGTTTTTT	CASSRGGSTNEKLFF
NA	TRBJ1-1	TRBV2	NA	TGTGCCAGCAGTGTTAGCACTGAAGCTTTCTTT	CASSVSTEAFF
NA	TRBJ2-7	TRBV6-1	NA	TGTGCCAGCAGTGATTACATGAGATACGAGCAGTACTTC	CASSDYMRYEQYF
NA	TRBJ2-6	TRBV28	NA	TGTGCCAGCAGTGGGGAGAATTGGGGCGGGGCCAACGTCCTGACTTTC	CASSGENWGGANVLTF
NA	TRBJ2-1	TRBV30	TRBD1	TGTGCCTGGGGGGTCGGACAGGGGAAAATAGATGAGCAGTTCTTC	CAWGVGQGKIDEQFF
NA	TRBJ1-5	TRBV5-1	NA	TGCGCCAGCAGCTTGGTTAGCAATCAGCCCCAGCATTTT	CASSLVSNQPQHF
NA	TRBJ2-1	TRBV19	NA	TGTGCCAGTAGGGACAATGAGCAGTTCTTC	CASRDNEQFF
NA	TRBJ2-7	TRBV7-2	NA	TGTGCCAGCAGCTTTTTCCCAGCGGCGAATTACGAGCAGTACTTC	CASSFFPAANYEQYF
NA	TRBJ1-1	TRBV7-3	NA	TGTGCCAGCAGCTTAAACCCCATCGGGGTGACTGAAGCTTTCTTT	CASSLNPIGVTEAFF
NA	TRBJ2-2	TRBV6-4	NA	TGTGCCAGCAGTCGGCTAGCTAGCACCGGGGAGCTGTTTTTT	CASSRLASTGELFF
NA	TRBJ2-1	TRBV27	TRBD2	TGTGCCAGCAGTTTTCCCGGGACTAGTGAGTTCTTC	CASSFPGTSEFF
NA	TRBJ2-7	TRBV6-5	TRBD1	TGTGCCAGCAGTTATACCCAGGGGGCTAGGGGATACGAGCAGTACTTC	CASSYTQGARGYEQYF
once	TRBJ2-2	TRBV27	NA	TGTGCCAGCACCCCAGGGAGCGACGCGAACACCGGGGAGCTGTTTTTT	CASTPGSDANTGELFF